This entry concerns a single T cell receptor beta chain. The target antigen is unknown. Germline assignment: CDR1 SGHTA and CDR2 FQGNSA. The CDR3 spans 16 residues. V was pared by 5 bases and J by 2 bases, with 18 bases between. The entry originates in a study of T cell repertoires in cytomegalovirus infection. MiXCR, run by TCRdb on the reads, gives a single entry per CDR3 protein. The table lists hundreds of thousands of distinct CDR3 sequences, approximately 30% of them singletons. The clonotype was recovered from a human donor in good health (CMV status not recorded). Some clones in this sample may be carry-over from other donors' samples. The source material was cultured CD8+ T cells from PBMCs, sampled from culture after CMV antigen stimulation. The chain uses TRBV7-2 and TRBJ1-2; a possible D gene is TRBD1 (6 bases). In nucleotides, the CDR3 is TGTGCCAGCAGCCTAAGTCCGGGACATGGGAACTATGGCTACACCTTC. This encodes CASSLSPGHGNYGYTF.